Each of the 6 T cell receptor beta chains below was sequenced from the same sample in a study of T cells in Graves' hyperthyroidism and ophthalmopathy (dated by TCRdb to between 2018 and 2020). Library preparation was by multiplex PCR. The listed sequencing device is Illumina HiSeq 2000. Amplification of TCR beta CDR3 regions was carried out from RNA transcripts. The first round of RT-PCR for the TCR CDR3 was performed with the HTBI primer set and the Qiagen OneStep RT-PCR kit. Starting from the raw public reads, TCRdb applied fastp trimming at Q25, assembled clones with MiXCR and retained in-frame beta chains. Rows with a matching CDR3 protein are joined into one entry that keeps the most common DNA and genes. The sample profile shows approximately 490,000 distinct CDR3 sequences; approximately 22% of them were found once. Approximately 54% of the sample belongs to the ten largest clones. The sequenced material came from blood. These receptors all stem from a woman aged 65 to 85 with Graves' ophthalmopathy.

A few counts support this clonotype. V usage is TRBV5-1 and J usage is TRBJ2-5; 14 positions match TRBD2. V lost 4 bases, J lost 5 bases, and 10 bases stayed unmatched. The CDR3 spans 17 residues. Looked up from germline, CDR1 is SGHRS and CDR2 is YFSETQ. Here the CDR3 reads CASSPGLAGDPGETQYF. CDR3 in DNA: TGCGCCAGCAGCCCGGGACTAGCGGGAGACCCGGGGGAGACCCAGTACTTC.

The chain uses TRBV4-1 and TRBJ1-2; D call uncertain. This CDR3 comprises 19 residues. Germline CDR1 MGHRA, CDR2 YSYEKL. Trimming took off 0 bases at V and 8 bases at J, with 28 bases between the two ends. In DNA, the CDR3 is TGCGCCAGCAGCCAAGAAGGATTAGTGGCAGGTTCCCAATTGGGCGGCTACACCTTC. Its protein is CASSQEGLVAGSQLGGYTF.

The J gene is TRBJ2-5, the V gene TRBV13; D perhaps matches TRBD2 (5 bases). CDR3 size: 14 residues. V lost 5 bases and J 7 bases, leaving 17 bases between the germline ends. Germline V CDR1 and CDR2: PRHDT, FYEKMQ (reference sequence). CDR3 coding DNA: TGTGCCAGCAGCCCTTGGATGTCAGAGGGGACCCAGTACTTC. The encoded protein is CASSPWMSEGTQYF.

The genes are TRBV6-1 and TRBJ2-3; no clear D gene. The V gene's germline CDR1 is MNHNS and CDR2 SASEGT. This CDR3 has 15 residues. Deletions cut 6 bases from V and 0 bases from J, with 13 bases between. For the CDR3, the DNA is TGTGCCAGCAGGGCAAGCCTGTATAGCACAGATACGCAGTATTTT. This gives the protein CASRASLYSTDTQYF.

This clonotype was seen a few times. The genes are TRBV15 and TRBJ2-7, with a possible D match to TRBD2 (6 bases). There are 15 residues in the CDR3. The germline V gene has CDR1 LNHNV and CDR2 YYDKDF (reference sequence). Trimming removed 0 bases from V and 0 bases from J, with 9 bases in between. The CDR3 nucleotides are TGTGCCACCAGCAGAGATCTCGGGAGCTCCTACGAGCAGTACTTC. The encoded protein is CATSRDLGSSYEQYF.

The CDR3 DNA sequence: TGCGCCAGCAGCTTGAACGGGGAGATTAATGAGCAGTTCTTC. Protein: CASSLNGEINEQFF. The chain employs TRBV5-1 and TRBJ2-1, with D tentatively TRBD2 (5 bases). The ends were cut back, 1 base at V and 7 bases at J, with 12 bases in the middle. There are 14 residues in the CDR3. The V gene's germline CDR1 is SGHRS and CDR2 YFSETQ.